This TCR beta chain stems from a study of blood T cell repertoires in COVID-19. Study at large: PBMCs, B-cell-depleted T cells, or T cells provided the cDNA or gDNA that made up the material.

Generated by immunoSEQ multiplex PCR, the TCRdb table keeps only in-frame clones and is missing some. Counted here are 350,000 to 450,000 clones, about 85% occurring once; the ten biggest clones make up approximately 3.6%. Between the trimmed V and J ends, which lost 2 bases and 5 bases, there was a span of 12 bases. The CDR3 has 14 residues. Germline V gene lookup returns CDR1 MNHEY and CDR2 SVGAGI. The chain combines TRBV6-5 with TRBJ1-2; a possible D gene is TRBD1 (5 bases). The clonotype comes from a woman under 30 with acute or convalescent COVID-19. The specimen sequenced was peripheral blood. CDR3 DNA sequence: TGTGCCAGCAGTTACGGGGGACTGCAATATGGCTACACCTTC. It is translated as CASSYGGLQYGYTF.